The following is a T cell receptor beta chain sequence with its context. The data belong to a study of blood T cell repertoires in COVID-19. Study overall: Specimens from acute and convalescent COVID-19 originated in the United States, Italy and Spain.

Assay used: immunoSEQ multiplex PCR; TCRdb lists only in-frame clones, some missing. The table has fewer than 150,000 clones, 80% to 90% seen once; the top ten hold around 4.5%. Trimming removed 6 bases from V and 5 bases from J; junction bases left unmatched: 9. The CDR3 extends over 16 amino acids. The germline gives CDR1 SGHAT, CDR2 FQNNGV. The receptor was derived from a woman between 35 and 50 years old with acute or convalescent COVID-19. The sequencing sample was made of peripheral blood. This chain links TRBV11-2 with TRBJ2-3; 12 bases fit TRBD2. CDR3 in DNA: TGTGCCAGCAGTCATCTAGCGGGAGGGATGGTAGATACGCAGTATTTT. This sequence encodes CASSHLAGGMVDTQYF.